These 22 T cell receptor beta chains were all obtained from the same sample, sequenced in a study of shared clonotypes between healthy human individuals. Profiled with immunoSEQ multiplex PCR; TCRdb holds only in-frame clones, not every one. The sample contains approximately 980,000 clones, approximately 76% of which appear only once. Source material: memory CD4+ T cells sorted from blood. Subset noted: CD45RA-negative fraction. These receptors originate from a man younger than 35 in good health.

The CDR3 DNA sequence: TGTGCCAGCAGCCCAACTAGCGGGAGCCAGACCCAGTACTTC. It specifies CASSPTSGSQTQYF. The J gene is TRBJ2-5, the V gene TRBV7-2; 11 bases fit TRBD2. Germline values: CDR1 SGHTA, CDR2 FQGNSA. V trimming: 5 bases; J trimming: 6 bases; junction bases outside the gene matches: 5. There are 14 residues in the CDR3.

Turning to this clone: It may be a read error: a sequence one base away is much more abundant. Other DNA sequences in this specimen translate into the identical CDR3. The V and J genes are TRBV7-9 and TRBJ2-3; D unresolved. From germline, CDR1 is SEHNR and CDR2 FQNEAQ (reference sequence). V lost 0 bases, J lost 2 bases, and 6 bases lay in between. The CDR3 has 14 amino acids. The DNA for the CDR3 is TGTGCCAGCAGCTTAGCCGGGCCCACAGATACGCAGTATTTT. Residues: CASSLAGPTDTQYF. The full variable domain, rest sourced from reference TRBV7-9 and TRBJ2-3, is DTGVSQNPRHKITKRGQNVTFRCDPISEHNRLYWYRQTLGQGPEFLTYFQNEAQLEKSRLLSDRFSAERPKGSFSTLEIQRTEQGDSAMYLCASSLAGPTDTQYFGPGTRLTVL.

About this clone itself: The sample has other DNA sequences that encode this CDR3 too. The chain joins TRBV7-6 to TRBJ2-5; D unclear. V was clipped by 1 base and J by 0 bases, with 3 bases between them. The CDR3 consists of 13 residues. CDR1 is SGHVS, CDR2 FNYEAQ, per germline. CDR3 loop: CASSLGNQETQYF. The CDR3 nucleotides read TGTGCCAGCAGCTTAGGGAACCAAGAGACCCAGTACTTC.

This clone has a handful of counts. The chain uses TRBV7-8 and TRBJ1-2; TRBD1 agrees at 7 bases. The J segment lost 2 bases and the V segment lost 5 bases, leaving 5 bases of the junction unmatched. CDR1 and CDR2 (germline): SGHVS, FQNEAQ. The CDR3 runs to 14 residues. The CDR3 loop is CASSPDRANYGYTF. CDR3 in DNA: TGTGCCAGCAGCCCCGACAGGGCCAACTATGGCTACACCTTC.

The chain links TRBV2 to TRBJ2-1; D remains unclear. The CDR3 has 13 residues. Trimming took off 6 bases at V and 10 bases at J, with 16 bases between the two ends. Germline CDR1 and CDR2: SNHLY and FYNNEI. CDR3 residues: CASREAPAGEQFF. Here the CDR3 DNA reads TGTGCCAGCAGAGAGGCACCAGCAGGAGAGCAGTTCTTC.

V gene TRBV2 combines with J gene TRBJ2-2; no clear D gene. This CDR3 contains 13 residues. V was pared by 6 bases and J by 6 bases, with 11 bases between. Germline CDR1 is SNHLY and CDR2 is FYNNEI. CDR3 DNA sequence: TGTGCCAGCAGGACAAACTTAGCCGGGGAGCTGTTTTTT. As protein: CASRTNLAGELFF.

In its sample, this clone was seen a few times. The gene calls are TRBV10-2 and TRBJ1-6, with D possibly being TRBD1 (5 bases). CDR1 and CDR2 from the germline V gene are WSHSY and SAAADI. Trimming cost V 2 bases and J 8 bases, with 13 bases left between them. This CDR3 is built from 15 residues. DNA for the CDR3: TGCGCCAGCAGTGAGGCCGGGACGGCACATTCACCCCTCCACTTT. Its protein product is CASSEAGTAHSPLHF.

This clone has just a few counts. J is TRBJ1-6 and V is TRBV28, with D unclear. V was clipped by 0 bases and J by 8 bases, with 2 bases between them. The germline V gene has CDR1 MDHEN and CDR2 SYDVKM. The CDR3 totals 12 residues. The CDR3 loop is CASSLWDSPLHF. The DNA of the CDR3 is TGTGCCAGCAGTTTATGGGATTCACCCCTCCACTTT.

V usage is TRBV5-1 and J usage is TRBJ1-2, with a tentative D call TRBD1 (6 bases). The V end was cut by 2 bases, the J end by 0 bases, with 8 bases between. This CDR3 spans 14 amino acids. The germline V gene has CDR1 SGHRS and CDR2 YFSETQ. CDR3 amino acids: CASSFSGANYGYTF. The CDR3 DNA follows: TGCGCCAGCAGCTTCTCAGGGGCTAACTATGGCTACACCTTC.

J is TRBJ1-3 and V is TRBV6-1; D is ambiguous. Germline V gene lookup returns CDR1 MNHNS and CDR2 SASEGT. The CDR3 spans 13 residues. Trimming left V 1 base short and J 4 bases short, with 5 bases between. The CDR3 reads CASSEVQGNTIYF. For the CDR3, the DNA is TGTGCCAGCAGTGAAGTGCAGGGAAACACCATATATTTT.

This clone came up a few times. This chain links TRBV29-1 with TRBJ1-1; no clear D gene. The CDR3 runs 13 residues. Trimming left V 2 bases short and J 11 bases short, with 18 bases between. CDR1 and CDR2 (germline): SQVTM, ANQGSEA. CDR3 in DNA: TGCAGCGTTGAACCGGGAGATAAGGTGGGGGCTTTCTTT. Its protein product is CSVEPGDKVGAFF. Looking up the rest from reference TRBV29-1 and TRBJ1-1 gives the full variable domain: SAVISQKPSRDICQRGTSLTIQCQVDSQVTMMFWYRQQPGQSLTLIATANQGSEATYESGFVIDKFPISRPNLTFSTLTVSNMSPEDSSIYLCSVEPGDKVGAFFGQGTRLTVV.

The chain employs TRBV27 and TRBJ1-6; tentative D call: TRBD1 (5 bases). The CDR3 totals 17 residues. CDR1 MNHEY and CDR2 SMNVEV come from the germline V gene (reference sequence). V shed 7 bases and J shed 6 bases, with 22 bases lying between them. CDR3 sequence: CASILPPPQGGNSPLHF. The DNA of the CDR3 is TGTGCCAGCATCCTACCGCCCCCTCAGGGAGGTAATTCACCCCTCCACTTT.

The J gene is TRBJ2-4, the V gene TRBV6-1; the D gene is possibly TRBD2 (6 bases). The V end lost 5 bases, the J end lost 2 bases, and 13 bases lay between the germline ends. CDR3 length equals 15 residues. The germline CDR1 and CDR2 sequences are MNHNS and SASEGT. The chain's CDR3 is CASSNSGLTKNIQYF. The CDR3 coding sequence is TGTGCCAGCAGTAATAGCGGACTAACCAAAAACATTCAGTACTTC.

The CDR3 loop is CASSPGGGGREQYF. As DNA, the CDR3 is TGCGCCAGCAGCCCGGGGGGAGGAGGTCGGGAGCAGTACTTC. The chain recombines TRBV5-1 with TRBJ2-7, with 7 bases aligning to TRBD2. The V and J ends lost 4 bases and 7 bases, in that order; junction bases with no gene match: 11. Germline CDR1 reads SGHRS; CDR2 reads YFSETQ. The CDR3 consists of 14 residues.

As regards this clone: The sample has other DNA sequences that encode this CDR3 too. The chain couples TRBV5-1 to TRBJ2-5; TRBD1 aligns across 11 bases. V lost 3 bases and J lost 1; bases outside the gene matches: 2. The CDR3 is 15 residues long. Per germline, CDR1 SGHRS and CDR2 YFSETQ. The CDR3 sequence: CASSSGQGAQETQYF. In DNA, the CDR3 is TGCGCCAGCAGCTCCGGACAGGGGGCCCAAGAGACCCAGTACTTC. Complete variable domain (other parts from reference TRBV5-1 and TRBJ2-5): KAGVTQTPRYLIKTRGQQVTLSCSPISGHRSVSWYQQTPGQGLQFLFEYFSETQRNKGNFPGRFSGRQFSNSRSEMNVSTLELGDSALYLCASSSGQGAQETQYFGPGTRLLVL.

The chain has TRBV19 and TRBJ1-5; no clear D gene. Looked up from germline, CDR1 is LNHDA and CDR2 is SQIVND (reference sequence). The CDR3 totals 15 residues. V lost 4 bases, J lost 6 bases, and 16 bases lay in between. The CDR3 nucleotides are TGTGCCAGTAGTAGCCGGGAGGGTGGTGGTCAGCCCCAGCATTTT. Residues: CASSSREGGGQPQHF.

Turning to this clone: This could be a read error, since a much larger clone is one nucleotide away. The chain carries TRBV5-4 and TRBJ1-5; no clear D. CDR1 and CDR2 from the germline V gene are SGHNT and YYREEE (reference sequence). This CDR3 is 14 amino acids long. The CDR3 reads CANSLGGSNQPQHF. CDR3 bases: TGTGCCAACAGCTTAGGCGGGAGCAATCAGCCCCAGCATTTT.

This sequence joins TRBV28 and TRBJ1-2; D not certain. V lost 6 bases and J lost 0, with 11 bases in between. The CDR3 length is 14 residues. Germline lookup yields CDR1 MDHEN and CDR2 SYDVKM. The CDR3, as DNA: TGTGCCAGCAGGGTTACAGTTCCTAACTATGGCTACACCTTC. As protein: CASRVTVPNYGYTF.

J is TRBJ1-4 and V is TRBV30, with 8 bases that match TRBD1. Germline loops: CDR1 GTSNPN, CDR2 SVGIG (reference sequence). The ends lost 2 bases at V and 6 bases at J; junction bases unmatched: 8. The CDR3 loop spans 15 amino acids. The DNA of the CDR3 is TGTGCCTGGAGTCCCAAGACAGGGGAGGATGAAAAACTGTTTTTT. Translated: CAWSPKTGEDEKLFF.

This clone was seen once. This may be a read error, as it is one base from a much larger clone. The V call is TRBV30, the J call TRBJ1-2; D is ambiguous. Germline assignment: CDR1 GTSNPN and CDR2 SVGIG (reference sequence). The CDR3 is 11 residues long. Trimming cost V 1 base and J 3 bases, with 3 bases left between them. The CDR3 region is CAWSAHYGYTF. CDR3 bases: TGTGCCTGGAGTGCTCACTATGGCTACACCTTC.

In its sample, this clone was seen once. CDR3 in amino acids: CAWTLISGANVLTF. The CDR3 DNA sequence: TGTGCCTGGACCTTAATATCTGGGGCCAACGTCCTGACTTTC. The chain carries TRBV30 and TRBJ2-6; D ambiguous. CDR1 is GTSNPN and CDR2 is SVGIG in the germline V gene (reference sequence). V was clipped by 4 bases and J by 1 base, with 8 bases between them. The CDR3 spans 14 residues.

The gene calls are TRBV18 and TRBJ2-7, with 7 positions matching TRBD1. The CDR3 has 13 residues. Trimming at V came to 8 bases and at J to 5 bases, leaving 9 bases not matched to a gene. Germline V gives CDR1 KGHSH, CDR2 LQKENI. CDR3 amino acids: CASHDREHNEQYF. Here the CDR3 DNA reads TGTGCCAGCCACGACAGGGAACACAACGAGCAGTACTTC. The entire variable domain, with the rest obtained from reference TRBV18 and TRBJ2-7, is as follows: NAGVMQNPRHLVRRRGQEARLRCSPMKGHSHVYWYRQLPEEGLKFMVYLQKENIIDESGMPKERFSAEFPKEGPSILRIQQVVRGDSAAYFCASHDREHNEQYFGPGTRLTVT.